The 10 T cell receptor beta chains in this list originate from one sample, sequenced in a study of blood T cell repertoires in COVID-19 (TCRdb year 2020). Library method: the immunoSEQ multiplex PCR assay. TCRdb took over this immuneACCESS table, retaining in-frame rearrangements with V and J assigned. Such tables are incomplete; in checked studies, under half of the missing clones stem from an unresolved V gene, and the remainder is unexplained. Recorded for this sample are roughly 300,000 clones; 80% to 95% of them occurred a single time. The ten largest clones take up more than 6% of the sample. Sequencing was performed on peripheral blood. The receptors were gathered from a woman under 40 with COVID-19, enrolled during active disease.

The chain combines TRBV7-9 with TRBJ2-7; 11 bases are shared with TRBD2. CDR3 length: 14 amino acids. CDR1 is SEHNR and CDR2 is FQNEAQ in the germline V gene (reference sequence). J was trimmed by 3 bases and V by 6 bases; bases with no gene match: 4. The CDR3 sequence: CASSPSGRFYEQYF. CDR3 sequence (DNA): TGTGCCAGCAGTCCTAGCGGGAGGTTCTACGAGCAGTACTTC. Variable domain in full (rest from reference TRBV7-9 and TRBJ2-7): DTGVSQNPRHKITKRGQNVTFRCDPISEHNRLYWYRQTLGQGPEFLTYFQNEAQLEKSRLLSDRFSAERPKGSFSTLEIQRTEQGDSAMYLCASSPSGRFYEQYFGPGTRLTVT.

The chain couples TRBV9 to TRBJ2-7; D is ambiguous. The V end was cut by 0 bases, the J end by 2 bases, with 9 bases between. Germline CDR1 and CDR2: SGDLS and YYNGEE. The CDR3 loop spans 14 amino acids. CDR3 protein: CASSVDIGPYEQYF. In nucleotides, the CDR3 is TGTGCCAGCAGCGTAGATATTGGCCCCTACGAGCAGTACTTC.

The chain links TRBV5-4 to TRBJ1-1, with D possibly matching TRBD1 (6 bases). This CDR3 region has 14 residues. Trimming removed 0 bases at V and 4 bases at J, with 10 bases between. CDR1 is SGHNT and CDR2 is YYREEE in the germline V gene (reference sequence). CDR3 DNA sequence: TGTGCCAGCAGCTTGGCGCCAGGGGTCACTGAAGCTTTCTTT. The encoded protein is CASSLAPGVTEAFF.

This chain links TRBV25-1 with TRBJ1-6; no clear D gene. Trimming took 7 bases from V and 7 from J, leaving 8 bases between them. Germline-derived CDR1 and CDR2 are MGHDK and SYGVNS. The CDR3 has 12 amino acids. The chain's CDR3 is CASTRGNSPLHF. CDR3 bases: TGTGCCAGCACTCGAGGGAATTCACCCCTCCACTTT. The full variable domain, with the rest looked up from reference TRBV25-1 and TRBJ1-6, is EADIYQTPRYLVIGTGKKITLECSQTMGHDKMYWYQQDPGMELHLIHYSYGVNSTEKGDLSSESTVSRIRTEHFPLTLESARPSHTSQYLCASTRGNSPLHFGNGTRLTVT.

V usage is TRBV19 and J usage is TRBJ1-5, with a weak D call TRBD1 (5 bases). The V gene lost 4 bases and the J gene lost 0 bases, with 10 bases spanning the gap. This CDR3 is 15 amino acids long. Germline CDR1 and CDR2: LNHDA and SQIVND (reference sequence). This CDR3 reads CASSTTGYSNQPQHF. As DNA, the CDR3 is TGTGCCAGTAGTACTACAGGCTATAGCAATCAGCCCCAGCATTTT. The entire variable domain, with the rest obtained from reference TRBV19 and TRBJ1-5, is as follows: DGGITQSPKYLFRKEGQNVTLSCEQNLNHDAMYWYRQDPGQGLRLIYYSQIVNDFQKGDIAEGYSVSREKKESFPLTVTSAQKNPTAFYLCASSTTGYSNQPQHFGDGTRLSIL.

The V call is TRBV5-1, the J call TRBJ1-4, with 7 bases lining up with TRBD1. CDR3 size: 15 residues. Germline V gene data show CDR1 as SGHRS and CDR2 as YFSETQ. V shed 4 bases and J 5 bases; nucleotides not matched to a gene: 8. CDR3 amino acids: CASSPTGTDNEKLFF. The CDR3 DNA is TGCGCCAGCAGCCCCACCGGGACAGACAATGAAAAACTGTTTTTT.

The V call is TRBV3-1 (or the pseudogene TRBV3-2), the J call TRBJ2-7, with 7 bases lining up with TRBD1. The CDR3 sequence is 16 residues long. Germline CDR1 and CDR2: LGHDT and YNNKEL (reference sequence). V dropped 4 bases and J dropped 2; count of bases not matched to a gene: 11. This chain's CDR3 is CASSPMAPGQTYEQYF. The DNA of the CDR3 is TGTGCCAGCAGCCCTATGGCCCCGGGACAGACCTACGAGCAGTACTTC.

The sample holds one count of this clone. The rearrangement uses TRBV28 and TRBJ1-2, with 7 bases matching TRBD1. Germline loops: CDR1 MDHEN, CDR2 SYDVKM. The CDR3 has 13 amino acids. The V and J ends lost 8 bases and 8 bases, in that order; junction bases with no gene match: 11. In nucleotides, the CDR3 is TGTGCCAGCGCCTCAGGGGGGACATCAGGCTACACCTTC. This codes for CASASGGTSGYTF.

This chain joins TRBV5-1 and TRBJ1-1, with D possibly being TRBD1 (5 bases). The V gene lost 4 bases and the J gene lost 7 bases, with 20 bases spanning the gap. In germline, CDR1 is SGHRS, CDR2 YFSETQ. The CDR3 has 15 amino acids. Written as DNA, the CDR3 is TGCGCCAGCAGCCCCCCTGGTCGGGGGGGGAATGAAGCTTTCTTT. Amino acid sequence: CASSPPGRGGNEAFF.

The chain recombines TRBV28 with TRBJ1-1; 9 nucleotides align to TRBD1. From germline, CDR1 is MDHEN and CDR2 SYDVKM. The CDR3 runs to 14 residues. After removal of 4 bases from V and 10 bases from J, the junction contained 10 bases not matched to a gene. The CDR3, as DNA: TGTGCCAGCAGTTCTCTGTACAGGGGGCATGGAGCTTTCTTT. Its translation is CASSSLYRGHGAFF. Full variable domain (remainder filled in from reference TRBV28 and TRBJ1-1): DVKVTQSSRYLVKRTGEKVFLECVQDMDHENMFWYRQDPGLGLRLIYFSYDVKMKEKGDIPEGYSVSREKKERFSLILESASTNQTSMYLCASSSLYRGHGAFFGQGTRLTVV.